The 16 T cell receptor beta chains below were found in one sample sequenced in a study of Graves' ophthalmopathy and Graves' hyperthyroidism. RNA transcripts served as template for amplifying TCR beta CDR3 sequences. The workflow started with a first-round RT-PCR run with HTBI primers and then moved on to a second-round multiplex PCR. TCRdb re-called the multiplex PCR reads with MiXCR, one entry per CDR3 protein. The data hold over a million distinct CDR3 sequences, with about 38% observed a single time. The specimen sequenced was peripheral blood or thyroid tissue (not recorded which). These TCRs come from an adult man with Graves' hyperthyroidism.

This clonotype appeared many times. The V call is TRBV7-9, the J call TRBJ1-6, with D tentatively TRBD1 (6 bases). The CDR3 sequence is 16 residues long. Germline V gene lookup returns CDR1 SEHNR and CDR2 FQNEAQ (reference sequence). V lost 4 bases and J lost 5, with 15 bases in between. The CDR3: CASSSLRGLHNSPLHF. Written as DNA, the CDR3 is TGTGCCAGCAGCTCACTCAGGGGTCTGCATAATTCACCCCTCCACTTT.

The rearrangement uses TRBV9 and TRBJ2-7; D perhaps matches TRBD2 (6 bases). With 3 bases removed from V and 6 bases from J, the gap between germline ends came to 19 bases. The CDR3 contains 15 residues. Looked up from germline, CDR1 is SGDLS and CDR2 is YYNGEE. The CDR3 sequence is CASSGRAHLGVEQYF. DNA of the CDR3: TGTGCCAGCAGCGGGAGGGCTCACCTTGGGGTCGAGCAGTACTTC.

This clonotype was picked up many times. The rearrangement links TRBV10-3 to TRBJ2-2, with D tentatively TRBD2 (6 bases). The CDR3 runs to 15 residues. Germline CDR1 is ENHRY and CDR2 is SYGVKD. With 8 bases removed from V and 6 bases from J, the gap between germline ends came to 19 bases. For the CDR3, the DNA is TGTGCCATCGCGGAAGGGGCTAGCGTAGCCGGGGAGCTGTTTTTT. Its protein is CAIAEGASVAGELFF.

This clonotype has ten or more counts. The chain carries TRBV15 and TRBJ2-7; D unresolved. Trimming removed 5 bases at V and 1 base at J, with 12 bases between. The CDR3 runs 14 residues. Per germline, CDR1 LNHNV and CDR2 YYDKDF (reference sequence). CDR3 residues: CATSGPGESYEQYF. The DNA of the CDR3 is TGTGCCACCAGCGGACCCGGTGAATCCTACGAGCAGTACTTC.

This clonotype occurred many times. The genes are TRBV6-5 and TRBJ1-5; D might be TRBD1 (5 bases). Deletions cut 6 bases from V and 3 bases from J, with 9 bases between. This CDR3 contains 13 residues. In germline, CDR1 is MNHEY, CDR2 SVGAGI. The CDR3 DNA follows: TGTGCCAGCAGGGACAATAACAATCAGCCCCAGCATTTT. Translating it yields CASRDNNNQPQHF.

About this clonotype: Being one base from a much bigger clone, this may be a read error. The chain carries TRBV5-4 and TRBJ1-2; D is possibly TRBD1 (6 bases). V was cut by 1 base and J by 12 bases, with 10 bases left in between. The CDR3 totals 11 residues. In germline, CDR1 is SGHNT, CDR2 YYREEE (reference sequence). CDR3 coding DNA: TGTGCCAGCAGCTTGTACGGGGGCCACACCTTC. This encodes CASSLYGGHTF. Based on the CDR3 plus reference TRBV5-4 and TRBJ1-2, the full variable domain is ETGVTQSPTHLIKTRGQQVTLRCSSQSGHNTVSWYQQALGQGPQFIFQYYREEENGRGNFPPRFSGLQFPNYSSELNVNALELDDSALYLCASSLYGGHTFGSGTRLTVV.

This clonotype was seen once. The V and J genes are TRBV29-1 and TRBJ2-2; D call uncertain. Germline CDR1 SQVTM, CDR2 ANQGSEA. The CDR3 is 12 amino acids. Trimming removed 4 bases from V and 5 bases from J, with 8 bases in between. CDR3 sequence: CSVVVGTGELFF. The CDR3 DNA reads TGCAGCGTTGTTGTTGGGACCGGGGAGCTGTTTTTT.

Turning to this clonotype: This may be a read error: a much more frequent sequence differs by one nucleotide. The chain recombines TRBV12-3 or TRBV12-4 with TRBJ1-2, with D hard to call. The CDR3 extends over 14 amino acids. Trimming removed 1 base at V and 5 bases at J, with 11 bases between. CDR3 DNA: TGTGCCAGCAGTTTAGTCTGCGGGTTATATGGCTACACCTTC. Its protein is CASSLVCGLYGYTF.

The CDR3 reads CSARDRRPNTEAFF. For the CDR3, the DNA is TGCAGTGCTAGGGATCGTAGGCCGAACACTGAAGCTTTCTTT. V and J are TRBV20-1 and TRBJ1-1; D unresolved. CDR3 length: 14 residues. V shed 3 bases and J shed 1 base, with 12 bases lying between them. The germline gives CDR1 DFQATT, CDR2 SNEGSKA (reference sequence).

This clonotype occurred many times. This rearrangement joins TRBV15 to TRBJ2-6; 8 nucleotides agree with TRBD1. J was trimmed by 5 bases and V by 2 bases; bases with no gene match: 8. There are 17 residues in the CDR3. Germline CDR1 LNHNV, CDR2 YYDKDF (reference sequence). CDR3 coding DNA: TGTGCCACCAGCAGAACCGGGACAGGAGTGAGGGCCAACGTCCTGACTTTC. It yields the protein CATSRTGTGVRANVLTF. The whole variable domain, remainder taken from reference TRBV15 and TRBJ2-6, is DAMVIQNPRYQVTQFGKPVTLSCSQTLNHNVMYWYQQKSSQAPKLLFHYYDKDFNNEADTPDNFQSRRPNTSFCFLDIRSPGLGDTAMYLCATSRTGTGVRANVLTFGAGSRLTVL.

In this sample, this clonotype turned up a few times. The chain employs TRBV7-2 and TRBJ1-6; tentatively, D is TRBD1 (5 bases). Trimming removed 1 base from V and 10 bases from J, with 11 bases in between. The CDR3 length is 14 residues. From germline, CDR1 is SGHTA and CDR2 FQGNSA. The CDR3 loop is CASSLVPGRSPLHF. The CDR3 DNA is TGTGCCAGCAGCTTAGTCCCGGGGCGATCACCCCTCCACTTT.

In this sample, this clonotype turned up a few times. J is TRBJ1-1 and V is TRBV6-5; D possibly corresponds to TRBD1 (5 bases). The CDR3 totals 16 residues. The V and J ends lost 0 bases and 3 bases respectively, with 14 bases between them. The germline V gene has CDR1 MNHEY and CDR2 SVGAGI. The CDR3 loop is CASSYSNQGGDTEAFF. The CDR3 region has the DNA TGTGCCAGCAGTTACTCGAACCAGGGAGGGGACACTGAAGCTTTCTTT.

The rearrangement uses TRBV7-9 and TRBJ1-1; possibly TRBD1 for D (5 bases). This CDR3 is 13 amino acids long. V was clipped by 8 bases and J by 1 base, with 11 bases between them. In germline, CDR1 is SEHNR, CDR2 FQNEAQ (reference sequence). CDR3 DNA: TGTGCCAGCTCGACAGCCGCGAACACTGAAGCTTTCTTT. This gives the protein CASSTAANTEAFF. Complete variable domain (other parts from reference TRBV7-9 and TRBJ1-1): DTGVSQNPRHKITKRGQNVTFRCDPISEHNRLYWYRQTLGQGPEFLTYFQNEAQLEKSRLLSDRFSAERPKGSFSTLEIQRTEQGDSAMYLCASSTAANTEAFFGQGTRLTVV.

This clonotype was seen repeatedly, ten times or more. The genes are TRBV2 and TRBJ1-6; TRBD1 matches at 10 bases. Unmatched junction bases numbered 6, after V lost 6 bases and J lost 7 bases. The CDR3 is made up of 15 amino acids. CDR1 is SNHLY, CDR2 FYNNEI, per germline. CDR3 amino acids: CASRPGQGWNSPLHF. Here the CDR3 DNA reads TGTGCCAGCAGACCGGGACAGGGGTGGAATTCACCCCTCCACTTT.

This clonotype has a single count. One junction end disagrees with the germline gene, perhaps due to a read error. V and J are TRBV7-6 and TRBJ1-5, with D possibly TRBD1 on 6 matching bases. This CDR3 region has 14 residues. Per germline, CDR1 SGHVS and CDR2 FNYEAQ. CDR3 sequence reads: CTSSLGRGDQPQHF. For the CDR3, the DNA is TGTACCAGCAGCTTAGGAAGGGGGGATCAGCCCCAGCATTTT.

This CDR3 is CSVGKESDTQYF. CDR3 sequence (DNA): TGCAGCGTTGGGAAAGAATCAGATACGCAGTATTTT. The chain is built from TRBV29-1 and TRBJ2-3; D is uncertain. CDR3 length: 12 residues. Trimming took off 4 bases at V and 4 bases at J, with 9 bases between the two ends. CDR1 is SQVTM and CDR2 is ANQGSEA in the germline V gene.